This TCR beta chain was recovered during a study of cytomegalovirus exposure and HLA in healthy donors. The overall study: Within an early data release were about 80 million unique TCRs drawn from HLA-typed donors. Broader study findings: When the data were analyzed later, several of the most significant clusters appeared to be linked to common viral pathogens. Later analysis identified 16,000 or so TCR beta sequences associated with HLA alleles, using a false discovery rate threshold of 0.05.

PCR employed 60 Vbeta and 13 Jbeta primers. Libraries were prepared by immunoSEQ multiplex PCR; TCRdb keeps only in-frame clonotypes and omits some of them. The sample lists 150,000 to 200,000 clones, around nine tenths seen once, with roughly 1.8% in the top ten. For this clone: Its specificity is unknown.

Germline V gene data show CDR1 as SQVTM and CDR2 as ANQGSEA. V was clipped by 6 bases and J by 0 bases; unmatched bases: 1. The CDR3 has 14 residues. Whereas donors were nominally healthy upon sampling, unrecorded immune exposures were probable. The sample was PBMCs. The sequence derives from a young woman in good health and CMV-seronegative. The V call is TRBV29-1, the J call TRBJ1-3, with 11 bases matching TRBD1. Written as DNA, the CDR3 is TGCAGCGTGGGGACAGGGGGCTCTGGAAACACCATATATTTT. Translated, it gives CSVGTGGSGNTIYF.